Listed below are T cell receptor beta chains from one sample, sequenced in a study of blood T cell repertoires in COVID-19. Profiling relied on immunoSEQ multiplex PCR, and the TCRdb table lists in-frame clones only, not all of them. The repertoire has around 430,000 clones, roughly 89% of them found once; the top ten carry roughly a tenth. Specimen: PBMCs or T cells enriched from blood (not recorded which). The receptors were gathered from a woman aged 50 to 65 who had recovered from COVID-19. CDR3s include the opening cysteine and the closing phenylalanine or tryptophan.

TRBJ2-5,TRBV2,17,CASRGTELGQNQETQYF
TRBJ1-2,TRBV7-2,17,CASSLALWSASFYGYTF
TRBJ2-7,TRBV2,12,CASRQDTREQYF
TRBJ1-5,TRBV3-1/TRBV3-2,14,CASSQGGGNQPQHF
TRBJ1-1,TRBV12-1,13,CASSVSTGTEAFF
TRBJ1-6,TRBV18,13,CASSPQEDSPLHF
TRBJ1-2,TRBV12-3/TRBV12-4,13,CASSLAGRRDYTF
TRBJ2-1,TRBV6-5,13,CASSYSANNEQFF
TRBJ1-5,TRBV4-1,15,CASSQDQGHNQPQHF
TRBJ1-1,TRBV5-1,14,CASRRTVQGGEAFF
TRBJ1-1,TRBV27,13,CASSLWGETEAFF
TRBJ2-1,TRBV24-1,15,CATSDSPQVRNEQFF
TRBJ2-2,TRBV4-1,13,CASSQGRLGELFF
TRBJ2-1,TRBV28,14,CASSLLAGDNEQFF
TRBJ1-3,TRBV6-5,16,CASSSISGDSGNTIYF
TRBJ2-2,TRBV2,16,CASKGGDGTNTGELFF
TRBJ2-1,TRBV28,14,CASSFSLSYNEQFF
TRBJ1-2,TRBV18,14,CASSPGQANYGYTF
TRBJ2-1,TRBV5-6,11,CASSLRDEQFF
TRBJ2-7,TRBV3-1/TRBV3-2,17,CASSLSSGGAFGYEQYF
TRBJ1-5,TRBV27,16,CASSLYGTVRNQPQHF
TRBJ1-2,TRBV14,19,CASSQDLGHRGQGTSGYTF
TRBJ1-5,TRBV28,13,CASKEGDIQPQHF
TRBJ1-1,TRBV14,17,CASSQEGTGTIGTEAFF
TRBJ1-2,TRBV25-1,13,CASSERFNYGYTF
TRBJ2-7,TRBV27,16,CASSLSPSGGTYEQYF